The TCR beta chain under discussion was sequenced for a study of blood T cell repertoires in COVID-19 (dated by TCRdb to the early 2020s). A note on the overall study: Samples from collaborators originated in the United States, Italy and Spain and spanned both the acute and convalescent phases of COVID-19. HLA class I and class II types, where available, came from metadata supplied by the sample provider rather than from assay-based typing. Samples were obtained from the ongoing ImmuneRACE study (first 160 participants) and from 1,000 to 1,500 subjects provided by 6 global collaborators. The dataset comprised deeply sampled blood TCRbeta repertoires from subjects exposed to, actively infected with, or recovered from COVID-19. A de-identified subject ID, COVID-19 status, age in years and sex were almost always included in the sample metadata. The prospective study material was composed of cDNA or gDNA derived from T cells, B-cell-depleted T cells, or PBMCs. The repertoires were made available in a free public database intended to serve as a resource for research on the immune response to SARS-CoV-2. The investigation overall reported the following: The quantity of clinical and demographic metadata differed by source and by participant and was supplied without curation.

TCRbeta CDR3 regions were amplified from genomic DNA using the immunoSEQ Assay, a bias-controlled multiplex PCR. The authors' pipeline ran thus. Within the assay, amplification of reference gene primers was used to estimate how many nucleated cells each sample contained. Sequence reads were collapsed and filtered to measure the absolute abundance of every unique TCRbeta CDR3 rearrangement. For each sample, productive Simpson clonality was calculated as the square root of Simpson's diversity index over productive rearrangements. Sourced from immuneACCESS, this table was stored by TCRdb with only in-frame sequences that have V and J called. A share of the clones is absent; for the studies checked, an unresolved V gene accounts for under half, and the remainder has no known explanation. Clone size and V and J calls were adopted from that table, with D and trimming inferred from the DNA. The sample table shows about 300,000 clones, and about nine tenths are seen once. The ten biggest clones cover roughly 4.5% of the sample.

The CDR3 sequence holds 16 residues, the cysteine and phenylalanine included. The only DNA kept is the CDR3, 48 bases in frame from the first base. V and J are truncated by 6 bases and 4 bases respectively, leaving an intervening sequence of 21 bases. Taken from the germline V gene (reference sequence), the CDR1 and CDR2 loops are LGHDT and YNNKEL. In the case of this clone: The clone's antigen remains unknown. There are no base qualities to consult, and no much larger clone falls within one base.

Enrolling through a virtual design, the prospective study's participants ranged in age from roughly 18 to 95 years and lived across 24 United States geographic areas. Cohort assignment in the prospective study relied on participant-reported clinical history from a screening survey and a study questionnaire. For ImmuneRACE Cohort 3, a participant was defined as recovered based on two consecutive negative NP/OP PCR tests, clearance by a healthcare professional, or resolution of symptoms. In the prospective study, mobile phlebotomists collected whole blood, serum and a nasopharyngeal or oropharyngeal swab from each participant. Additional blood draws and questionnaires over an approximately 2-month period could optionally be provided by prospective study participants. Prospective study blood samples were shipped either frozen or at room temperature before DNA extraction.

The clonotype originates from a man between 25 and 39 years old who had recovered from COVID-19. Source material: PBMCs or T cells enriched from blood (not recorded which). The sequence joins TRBV3-1 (or the pseudogene TRBV3-2) to TRBJ1-2; TRBD1 could be the D gene, as 5 bases match. The nucleotide sequence reads as follows: TGTGCCAGCAGTTTATATGGGGGGAAGGGGATCTATGGCTACACCTTC. Its translation reads: CASSLYGGKGIYGYTF.